Below, one T cell receptor beta chain is given with its context. Antigen specificity is unknown. The data belong to a study of shared clonotypes between healthy human individuals. Data came from immunoSEQ multiplex PCR; TCRdb stores just in-frame clones and leaves some out. Of some 2.4 million clones in the sample, 80% to 95% were seen once. General observations from the study: Non-shared clonotypes displayed generation probabilities falling below those of clonotypes present in all four donors. Owing to a small donor count, the genetic and exposure-history diversity represented was limited. Clonotypes that were shared across a few donors made up around 4.6% of naive CD4 clonotypes.

The germline gives CDR1 KGHSH, CDR2 LQKENI. CDR3 size: 15 residues. V was pared by 4 bases and J by 0 bases, with 10 bases between. V gene TRBV18 combines with J gene TRBJ1-3, with D tentatively TRBD1 (5 bases). This receptor was taken from a man in his late teens or twenties in good health. Some clones in this sample may be carry-over from other donors' samples. The specimen was naive CD4+ T cells from PBMCs. Subset given: CD45RA+ positively selected. For the CDR3, the DNA is TGTGCCAGCTCACAGAACAGGCTCTCTGGAAACACCATATATTTT. Protein sequence: CASSQNRLSGNTIYF.